The present entry profiles one T cell receptor (beta chain) with its context. The CDR3 consists of 17 residues. From germline, CDR1 is MGHRA and CDR2 YSYEKL. V dropped 1 base and J dropped 7; count of bases not matched to a gene: 7. This record comes from a study of glioma-infiltrating T cells. Using RNA template, CDR3s of TCR alpha and beta were amplified with iRepertoire arm-PCR. TCRdb passed the multiplex PCR reads through MiXCR, listing each CDR3 protein once. The sample includes about 140,000 distinct CDR3 sequences, around 40% of them seen just once. The TCR sequence derives from a human donor with low-grade glioma or glioblastoma, undergoing nonglioma brain surgery, or in good health (not recorded which). This chain joins TRBV4-1 and TRBJ2-1; 13 bases line up with TRBD2. The sequenced material came from glioma tissue, nonneoplastic brain tissue, or PBMCs (not recorded which). The CDR3 here is CASSQAVLAGGVNEQFF. The CDR3 region has the DNA TGCGCCAGCAGCCAAGCGGTACTAGCGGGGGGGGTGAATGAGCAGTTCTTC.